This T cell receptor beta chain was found in a study of shared clonotypes between healthy human individuals. Study results and limitations: Naive CD4 clonotype sharing across several donors was around 5.5%. Generation probability values for non-shared clonotypes were lower than those for clonotypes shared by all four donors. Generally, naive subsets came out with larger estimated richness than memory subsets.

Positive CCR7 selection of CD45RO-negative cells yielded the naive CD8 cells, and terminally differentiated effector memory CD45RA+ cells were excluded. Genomic DNA from each subset was divided evenly over several immunoSEQ plates. Sequencing used immunoSEQ multiplex PCR; TCRdb keeps in-frame clones, though not all of them. The data show about 2.2 million clones, 85% to 95% seen once. CDR3 length equals 15 residues. The V end lost 3 bases, the J end lost 0 bases, and 9 bases lay between the germline ends. Germline V gene lookup returns CDR1 MNHNS and CDR2 SASEGT. As concerns this clone: Its antigen is unknown.

The V gene is TRBV6-1, the J gene TRBJ1-5; D is unclear. The sequencing sample was made of naive CD8+ T cells from PBMCs. The sequence was collected from a man aged 18 to 29 in good health. Some clones in this sample may be carry-over from other donors' samples. CDR3 nucleotide sequence: TGTGCCAGCAGTGACAGGATTAATAGCAATCAGCCCCAGCATTTT. Protein: CASSDRINSNQPQHF.